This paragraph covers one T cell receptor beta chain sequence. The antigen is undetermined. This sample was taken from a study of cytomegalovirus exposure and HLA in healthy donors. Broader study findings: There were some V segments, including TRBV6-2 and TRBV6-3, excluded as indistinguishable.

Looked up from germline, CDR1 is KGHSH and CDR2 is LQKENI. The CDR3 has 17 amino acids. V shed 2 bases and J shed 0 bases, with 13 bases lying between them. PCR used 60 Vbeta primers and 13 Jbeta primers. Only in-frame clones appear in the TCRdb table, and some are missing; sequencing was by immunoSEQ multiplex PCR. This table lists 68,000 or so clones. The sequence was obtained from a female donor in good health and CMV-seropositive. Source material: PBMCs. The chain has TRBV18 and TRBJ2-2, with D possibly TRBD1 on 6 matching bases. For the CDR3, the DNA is TGTGCCAGCTCACCAAAAGGGCCAGGGGCGAACACCGGGGAGCTGTTTTTT. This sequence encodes CASSPKGPGANTGELFF.